The source of this T cell receptor (beta chain) is a study of CD8+ T cells in alopecia areata. This clone has more than one count but fewer than ten. RNA extraction was followed by reverse transcription into cDNA, which acted as the sequencing template. TCRdb's table, derived via immunoSEQ multiplex PCR, lists solely in-frame clones and lacks some. The table includes approximately 140,000 clones, roughly 50% detected once. Trimming shortened V by 2 bases and J by 5 bases, and 10 bases separated the two germline ends. The CDR3 contains 13 residues. Germline CDR1 is SGHNT and CDR2 is YYREEE (reference sequence).

The chain is built from TRBV5-4 and TRBJ2-5; a possible D gene is TRBD1 (5 bases). The sequence was obtained from a human donor with alopecia areata. Sequenced material: CD4+ T cells sorted from blood. The CDR3 loop is CASSFRASETQYF. In DNA, the CDR3 is TGTGCCAGCAGCTTCAGGGCCTCGGAGACCCAGTACTTC.